These 31 T cell receptor beta chains were all obtained from the same sample, sequenced in a study of T cells after posttransplantation cyclophosphamide. The method was immunoSEQ multiplex PCR; TCRdb's version includes in-frame clones alone and lacks a portion of them. The sample offers around 30,000 clones and no singletons, the top ten holding around 3%. The sample comprised PBMCs. The receptors were gathered from a woman aged 60-70 years in good health, CMV-negative, and a related stem cell transplant donor.

This chain connects TRBV7-8 to TRBJ2-3, with D tentatively TRBD1 (5 bases). The germline V and J ends were trimmed by 6 bases and 9 bases, with 16 bases remaining between them. Germline CDR1 SGHVS, CDR2 FQNEAQ. This CDR3 has 13 amino acids. CDR3 nucleotide sequence: TGTGCCAGCAGTCTCCCCCCAGGGCAGACGCAGTATTTT. Amino acids: CASSLPPGQTQYF.

The chain's CDR3 is CASSTGDYGYTF. In DNA form, the CDR3 reads TGTGCCAGCAGTACAGGGGACTATGGCTACACCTTC. This chain links TRBV28 with TRBJ1-2; 7 bases line up with TRBD1. CDR1 is MDHEN, CDR2 SYDVKM, per germline. This CDR3 has 12 amino acids. V lost 5 bases, J lost 3 bases, and 0 bases stayed unmatched.

The chain uses TRBV9 and TRBJ1-2; the match to TRBD1 covers 10 bases. V was clipped by 3 bases and J by 8 bases; unmatched bases: 7. The germline V gene encodes CDR1 SGDLS and CDR2 YYNGEE. This CDR3 is built from 14 residues. The DNA of the CDR3 is TGTGCCAGCAGCGGGACAGGGGGGCTGTTCGGCTACACCTTC. Protein: CASSGTGGLFGYTF.

This clone was seen more than once but under ten times. The rearrangement uses TRBV20-1 and TRBJ1-2; weak D call: TRBD1 (5 bases). Germline loops: CDR1 DFQATT, CDR2 SNEGSKA (reference sequence). V was clipped by 6 bases and J by 4 bases, with 9 bases between them. CDR3 length: 11 residues. The CDR3 sequence is CSANQGYGYTF. The CDR3 region has the DNA TGCAGTGCAAACCAGGGCTATGGCTACACCTTC.

The chain uses TRBV27 and TRBJ1-5; D not resolved. Per germline, CDR1 MNHEY and CDR2 SMNVEV (reference sequence). This CDR3 is built from 16 residues. Between the trimmed V and J ends, which lost 4 bases and 2 bases, there was a span of 15 bases. CDR3 sequence (DNA): TGTGCCAGCAGTTCCCTGTCATCCCTAGGCAATCAGCCCCAGCATTTT. Its protein product is CASSSLSSLGNQPQHF.

Many counts were recorded for this clone. The V and J genes are TRBV2 and TRBJ2-7; 8 positions agree with TRBD1. The CDR3 sequence is 14 residues long. V shed 6 bases, J shed 5 bases, and the junction held 9 bases outside the gene matches. CDR1 is SNHLY and CDR2 is FYNNEI in the germline V gene. In nucleotides, the CDR3 is TGTGCCAGCAGGCCCGGACAGGGTAGCGACGAGCAGTACTTC. This gives the protein CASRPGQGSDEQYF.

This clone was recorded a few times. The chain joins TRBV6-2 or TRBV6-3 to TRBJ2-2; 10 bases fit TRBD2. CDR3 length: 16 residues. Germline lookup yields CDR1 MNHEY and CDR2 SVGEGT. Unmatched junction bases numbered 10, after V lost 5 bases and J lost 7 bases. CDR3 nucleotides: TGTGCCAGCAGTAGCCTAGCGGGAGTGAAAAACGGGGAGCTGTTTTTT. Translated: CASSSLAGVKNGELFF.

The J gene is TRBJ2-5, the V gene TRBV12-3 or TRBV12-4, with 11 bases lining up with TRBD2. The V gene end was trimmed by 6 bases and the J gene end by 2 bases; junction bases not matched to a gene: 5. The CDR3 loop spans 15 amino acids. Here the CDR3 DNA reads TGTGCCAGCAGACGGGGACTAGCGGATCAAGAGACCCAGTACTTC. Its protein is CASRRGLADQETQYF.

This clone was seen at least ten times. This chain uses TRBV24-1 with TRBJ1-3; no reliable D call. The germline gives CDR1 KGHDR, CDR2 SFDVKD. Trimming took 4 bases from V and 5 from J, leaving 14 bases between them. CDR3 size: 15 residues. The CDR3 protein is CATSDPGEPRNTIYF. Here the CDR3 DNA reads TGTGCCACCAGTGACCCCGGGGAACCGAGAAACACCATATATTTT.

This clone was detected many times. V gene TRBV28 combines with J gene TRBJ2-7; possible D gene TRBD2, 5 bases. The germline gives CDR1 MDHEN, CDR2 SYDVKM. V lost 6 bases, J lost 3 bases, and 18 bases lay in between. The CDR3 loop spans 15 amino acids. CDR3 in DNA: TGTGCCAGCAGGTCCGGTAGCGAGGAACTCTACGAGCAGTACTTC. Protein sequence: CASRSGSEELYEQYF.

This clone appeared many times. The CDR3 protein is CASLQTGYTEAFF. The CDR3 bases are TGTGCCAGCCTACAGACAGGGTACACTGAAGCTTTCTTT. V usage is TRBV18 and J usage is TRBJ1-1, with 7 bases that match TRBD1. This CDR3 comprises 13 residues. In germline, CDR1 is KGHSH, CDR2 LQKENI. V lost 8 bases and J lost 3; bases outside the gene matches: 6.

This clone occurred many times. The chain joins TRBV12-3 or TRBV12-4 to TRBJ1-3, with D unclear. The CDR3 covers 14 residues. With 2 bases removed from V and 4 bases from J, the gap between germline ends came to 9 bases. CDR3 in amino acids: CASSLIANGNTIYF. CDR3 nucleotide sequence: TGTGCCAGCAGTTTAATTGCGAACGGAAACACCATATATTTT.

V usage is TRBV9 and J usage is TRBJ2-7, with TRBD2 matching 8 bases. This CDR3 is built from 14 residues. After removal of 2 bases from V and 2 bases from J, the junction contained 3 bases not matched to a gene. Per the germline V gene, CDR1 is SGDLS and CDR2 is YYNGEE. CDR3 coding DNA: TGTGCCAGCAGCGTGGATAGCGGGACCTACGAGCAGTACTTC. Its translation is CASSVDSGTYEQYF.

This clone has ten or more counts. The CDR3 DNA reads as TGCAGCGTCAGGGCCACAGGGAGGCAATACGAGCAGTACTTC. Translation gives CSVRATGRQYEQYF. The chain combines TRBV29-1 with TRBJ2-7; D is tentatively TRBD1 or TRBD2 (6 bases each). Germline lookup yields CDR1 SQVTM and CDR2 ANQGSEA. The CDR3 consists of 14 residues. V lost 6 bases and J 4 bases, leaving 19 bases between the germline ends.

This clone was counted many times. This rearrangement joins TRBV28 to TRBJ2-7; 7 bases fit TRBD1. CDR1 and CDR2 from the germline V gene are MDHEN and SYDVKM. Germline trimming cut 7 bases from V and 2 bases from J; bases unmatched to any gene: 2. This CDR3 comprises 12 residues. CDR3 loop: CASKGQAYEQYF. In nucleotides, the CDR3 is TGTGCCAGCAAAGGACAGGCCTACGAGCAGTACTTC.

This clone was detected ten times or more. The chain employs TRBV10-3 and TRBJ2-7; 14 bases line up with TRBD2. The CDR3 spans 18 residues. Unmatched junction bases numbered 11, after V lost 2 bases and J lost 5 bases. Germline CDR1 is ENHRY and CDR2 is SYGVKD. In nucleotides, the CDR3 is TGTGCCATCAGTGAGGACCTAACCGGGACTAGCGGGAGAAACGAGCAGTACTTC. Amino acids: CAISEDLTGTSGRNEQYF.

This clone has a count of ten or more. The V and J genes are TRBV9 and TRBJ2-3; D is undetermined. This CDR3 contains 13 residues. V was shortened by 2 bases and J by 6 bases, with 10 bases between the two germline ends. Germline CDR1 reads SGDLS; CDR2 reads YYNGEE. CDR3 in DNA: TGTGCCAGCAGCGTTCGGGTCGCGGATACGCAGTATTTT. Its translation is CASSVRVADTQYF.

This clone was observed at least ten times. The V call is TRBV5-6, the J call TRBJ1-3, with D possibly being TRBD1 (5 bases). Trimming took 4 bases from V and 0 from J, leaving 11 bases between them. Germline V gives CDR1 SGHDT, CDR2 YYEEEE. The CDR3 spans 15 residues. The CDR3 DNA follows: TGTGCCAGCAGCCCGACAGAGAGCTCTGGAAACACCATATATTTT. Protein product: CASSPTESSGNTIYF.

The sample holds many counts of this clone. The chain's CDR3 is CASSLGQGSNGYTF. The CDR3 nucleotides are TGTGCCAGCAGTTTAGGACAGGGGTCGAATGGCTACACCTTC. The gene calls are TRBV28 and TRBJ1-2, with TRBD1 matching 9 bases. CDR1 and CDR2 from the germline V gene are MDHEN and SYDVKM. Trimming removed 2 bases from V and 6 bases from J; junction bases left unmatched: 4. The CDR3 has 14 amino acids.

This clone was found many times. This chain uses TRBV4-3 with TRBJ2-7; perhaps TRBD1 as D (6 bases). Looked up from germline, CDR1 is LGHNA and CDR2 is YSLEER. The CDR3 has 16 amino acids. Trimming removed 0 bases from V and 5 bases from J, with 17 bases in between. The CDR3 DNA is TGCGCCAGCAGCCAAGATGCTCGACAGGCGGCCCACGAGCAGTACTTC. Its translation: CASSQDARQAAHEQYF.

The V gene is TRBV5-1, the J gene TRBJ2-5; 12 nucleotides match TRBD2. In germline, CDR1 is SGHRS, CDR2 YFSETQ. The V gene end was trimmed by 3 bases and the J gene end by 2 bases; junction bases not matched to a gene: 5. The CDR3 is 16 residues long. The chain's CDR3 is CASSYGLAGYQETQYF. The CDR3 DNA sequence: TGCGCCAGCAGCTATGGACTAGCGGGGTATCAAGAGACCCAGTACTTC.

This clone occurred many times. The genes are TRBV12-3 or TRBV12-4 and TRBJ1-5, with TRBD1 identical over 7 bases. J gave up 4 bases and V 6 bases, and 6 bases lay outside the gene matches. CDR3 length equals 14 residues. The CDR3 DNA reads TGTGCCAGCAGAGGGGGGACAGAGAATCAGCCCCAGCATTTT. It translates to CASRGGTENQPQHF.

The chain combines TRBV7-9 with TRBJ2-5; D might be TRBD2 (6 bases). The germline CDR1 and CDR2 sequences are SEHNR and FQNEAQ (reference sequence). V lost 8 bases and J 3 bases, leaving 7 bases between the germline ends. There are 11 residues in the CDR3. This chain's CDR3 is CASRGEETQYF. In DNA, the CDR3 is TGTGCCAGCCGCGGGGAAGAGACCCAGTACTTC.

This clone was counted ten times or more. This chain links TRBV19 with TRBJ2-6, with TRBD1 as a possible D gene (6 bases). V shed 4 bases and J shed 2 bases, with 18 bases lying between them. The germline V gene encodes CDR1 LNHDA and CDR2 SQIVND (reference sequence). The CDR3 extends over 18 amino acids. The CDR3 DNA reads as TGTGCCAGTAGTACCGCAGGGGCCATGGTGACTGGGGCCAACGTCCTGACTTTC. This gives the protein CASSTAGAMVTGANVLTF. The whole variable domain, remainder taken from reference TRBV19 and TRBJ2-6, is DGGITQSPKYLFRKEGQNVTLSCEQNLNHDAMYWYRQDPGQGLRLIYYSQIVNDFQKGDIAEGYSVSREKKESFPLTVTSAQKNPTAFYLCASSTAGAMVTGANVLTFGAGSRLTVL.

This clone was counted ten times or more. The gene calls are TRBV4-2 and TRBJ2-1, with 8 nucleotides matching TRBD2. Trimming cost V 5 bases and J 2 bases; bases outside gene matches: 17. Germline CDR1 is LGHNA and CDR2 is YNFKEQ. This CDR3 region has 19 residues. The CDR3 sequence is CASSGTSMEGGRTYNEQFF. The CDR3, as DNA: TGTGCCAGCAGCGGAACCTCCATGGAGGGCGGGAGGACCTACAATGAGCAGTTCTTC.

This clone is medium-sized. J is TRBJ2-5 and V is TRBV27; tentative D call: TRBD2 (6 bases). V shed 1 base and J shed 5 bases, with 8 bases lying between them. Germline loops: CDR1 MNHEY, CDR2 SMNVEV (reference sequence). The CDR3 has 13 amino acids. In DNA form, the CDR3 reads TGTGCCAGCAGTTTATTTGGAGGGGAGACCCAGTACTTC. Amino acids: CASSLFGGETQYF.

This clone was recorded at least ten times. The rearrangement links TRBV12-3 or TRBV12-4 to TRBJ2-1, with D possibly being TRBD2 (7 bases). CDR3 length: 15 amino acids. Trimming took 0 bases from V and 4 from J, leaving 10 bases between them. The DNA of the CDR3 is TGTGCCAGCAGTTTAGCGGGGGGGCGTTACAATGAGCAGTTCTTC. It encodes CASSLAGGRYNEQFF.

This clone was detected many times. This chain links TRBV5-6 with TRBJ1-2; the D gene is possibly TRBD1 (5 bases). CDR1 is SGHDT and CDR2 is YYEEEE in the germline V gene. V was shortened by 0 bases and J by 5 bases, with 8 bases between the two germline ends. This CDR3 contains 13 residues. Written as DNA, the CDR3 is TGTGCCAGCAGCTTGGGACAGAGGTATGGCTACACCTTC. Translating gives CASSLGQRYGYTF.

This clone has ten or more counts. The gene calls are TRBV2 and TRBJ2-7; 9 bases fit TRBD2. Germline V gene data show CDR1 as SNHLY and CDR2 as FYNNEI. V was pared by 6 bases and J by 3 bases, with 6 bases of the junction left unmatched. The CDR3 runs 14 residues. As DNA, the CDR3 is TGTGCCAGCAGCTTAAGCGGGGGGAACTACGAGCAGTACTTC. Translation: CASSLSGGNYEQYF.

The chain uses TRBV29-1 and TRBJ2-5; D gene ambiguous. The CDR3 covers 13 residues. Germline CDR1 SQVTM, CDR2 ANQGSEA. The V end was cut by 7 bases, the J end by 7 bases, with 19 bases between. CDR3 nucleotide sequence: TGCAGCGCAGAGCGCGCCCTCGTCGGGACCCAGTACTTC. Its translation: CSAERALVGTQYF.

This clone was counted between two and nine times. This chain uses TRBV28 with TRBJ2-5; the D gene is possibly TRBD2 (7 bases). V gave up 6 bases and J gave up 4 bases, with 15 bases separating them. This CDR3 spans 14 amino acids. Looked up from germline, CDR1 is MDHEN and CDR2 is SYDVKM. CDR3 amino acids: CASRDPGGGETQYF. DNA for the CDR3: TGTGCCAGCAGAGACCCGGGGGGCGGAGAGACCCAGTACTTC.